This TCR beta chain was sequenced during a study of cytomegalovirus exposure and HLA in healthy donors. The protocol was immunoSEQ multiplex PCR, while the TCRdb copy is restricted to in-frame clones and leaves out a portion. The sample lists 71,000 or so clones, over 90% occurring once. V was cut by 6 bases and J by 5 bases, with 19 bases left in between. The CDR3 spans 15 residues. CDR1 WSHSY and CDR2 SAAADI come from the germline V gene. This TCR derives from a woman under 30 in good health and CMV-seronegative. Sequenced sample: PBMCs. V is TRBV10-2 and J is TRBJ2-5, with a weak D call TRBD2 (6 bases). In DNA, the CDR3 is TGCGCCAGCAGCGGGGGTGGCGGGCAAGGGGAGACCCAGTACTTC. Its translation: CASSGGGGQGETQYF.